A selection of T cell receptor beta chains follows, all from one sample in a study of tumor-infiltrating lymphocytes in primary liver carcinoma. TCRdb reprocessed the multiplex PCR reads via MiXCR and lists one record per CDR3 protein. The sample consists of more than 55,000 distinct CDR3 sequences, 65% to 80% of them appearing once. The sample was liver tumor tissue from sampling region 2. Receptors were obtained from a man aged 35 to 55 with primary liver carcinoma and hepatitis B virus infection. Each CDR3 is given with its conserved first and last residue. Each record gives: D gene, CDR3 length, clone size, V gene, J gene, CDR3 protein, CDR3 DNA. A D gene is named only where the DNA matches it firmly. Not all rows give a size; the values are once, few, many and, for expanded clones, a class.

TRBD2	19	.	TRBV4-2	TRBJ2-5	CASSPSWTSLVAFGETQYF	TGTGCCAGCAGCCCCAGTTGGACTAGCCTAGTGGCCTTTGGAGAGACCCAGTACTTC
TRBD2	11	few	TRBV12-3/TRBV12-4	TRBJ2-1	CASSHGTSNLF	TGTGCCAGCAGTCACGGGACTAGTAATCTCTTC
TRBD2	16	.	TRBV11-2	TRBJ2-5	CDNIQTPGGGKETQYF	TGTGACAACATCCAAACTCCTGGCGGGGGGAAGGAGACCCAGTACTTC
.	15	.	TRBV6-1	TRBJ1-5	CASNRDPNCNQPQHF	TGTGCCAGCAATCGGGACCCCAATTGCAATCAGCCCCAGCATTTT
.	14	many	TRBV5-6	TRBJ2-2	CASSLVLYTGELFF	TGTGCCAGCAGCTTGGTACTTTACACCGGGGAGCTGTTTTTT
.	16	.	TRBV7-2	TRBJ2-1	CTNSLVVGTGGNEQFF	TGTACCAACAGCTTGGTGGTCGGGACCGGTGGCAATGAGCAGTTCTTC
.	14	.	TRBV14	TRBJ2-5	CVSSQLWTQETQYF	TGTGTCAGCAGCCAATTATGGACTCAGGAGACCCAGTACTTC
.	14	.	TRBV11-1	TRBJ1-1	CGSNLNRGIAEAFF	TGTGGCAGCAACCTAAATCGGGGGATAGCTGAAGCTTTCTTT
.	14	few	TRBV7-3	TRBJ1-1	CASSLSLADNEAFF	TGTGCCAGCAGCTTAAGTTTGGCAGACAATGAAGCTTTCTTT
.	18	.	TRBV6-5	TRBJ1-5	CAGSYTRPTATSNQPQHF	TGTGCCGGCAGTTACACCCGGCCGACAGCCACTAGCAATCAGCCCCAGCATTTT
TRBD2	14	.	TRBV6-5	TRBJ2-3	CADSYAGVADTQYF	TGTGCCGACAGTTACGCGGGAGTCGCAGATACGCAGTATTTT
.	14	.	TRBV11-2	TRBJ2-7	CASSTNRNSYKQYF	TGTGCCAGCAGCACTAACAGGAACTCCTACAAGCAGTACTTC
TRBD2	16	once	TRBV5-1	TRBJ2-5	CASNLAGRGIQETQYF	TGCGCCAGCAACTTGGCCGGGCGGGGGATCCAAGAGACCCAGTATTTC
TRBD2	17	.	TRBV11-2	TRBJ2-2	CASSLDPAGGLTGELFF	TGTGCCAGCAGCTTAGATCCTGCGGGAGGGCTCACCGGGGAGCTGTTTTTT
.	11	few	TRBV6-1	TRBJ2-7	CASSGLYEQYF	TGTGCCAGCAGCGGACTCTACGAGCAGTACTTC
.	13	.	TRBV12-3/TRBV12-4	TRBJ2-2	CARARLVARELFF	TGTGCCAGAGCCCGACTAGTGGCCAGGGAGCTGTTTTTT